Reported below is one T cell receptor (beta chain). Its specificity is not known. The data were produced by immunoSEQ multiplex PCR, yet TCRdb's version contains in-frame clones alone and is incomplete. The sample lists about 51,000 clones; approximately 88% were seen once. These data are taken from a study of graft-versus-host responses after intestinal transplantation. Overall study context: The recipients all started with anti-thymocyte globulin induction and then took tacrolimus and steroids for 3 to 4 years. Study results and limitations: Individuals carrying graft-donor T cell macrochimerism showed high graft-versus-host to host-versus-graft clonal ratios in allografts. Circulating GvH clone levels at their peak were associated with HvG declines (early post-transplant). Some GvH clones were seen earlier in gut or blood, suggesting intestinal origin.

The CDR3 totals 14 residues. In germline, CDR1 is SQVTM, CDR2 ANQGSEA. The V gene end was trimmed by 6 bases and the J gene end by 0 bases; junction bases not matched to a gene: 4. The chain combines TRBV29-1 with TRBJ2-3, with 9 bases lining up with TRBD2. This sample comprised unstimulated CD4+ T cells sorted from spleen or lymph node cells, obtained before transplant. The TCR originated in a human donor who was the organ donor for an intestinal transplant. CDR3 region: CSVGLALSTDTQYF. The DNA for the CDR3 is TGCAGCGTCGGACTAGCGCTGAGCACAGATACGCAGTATTTT.